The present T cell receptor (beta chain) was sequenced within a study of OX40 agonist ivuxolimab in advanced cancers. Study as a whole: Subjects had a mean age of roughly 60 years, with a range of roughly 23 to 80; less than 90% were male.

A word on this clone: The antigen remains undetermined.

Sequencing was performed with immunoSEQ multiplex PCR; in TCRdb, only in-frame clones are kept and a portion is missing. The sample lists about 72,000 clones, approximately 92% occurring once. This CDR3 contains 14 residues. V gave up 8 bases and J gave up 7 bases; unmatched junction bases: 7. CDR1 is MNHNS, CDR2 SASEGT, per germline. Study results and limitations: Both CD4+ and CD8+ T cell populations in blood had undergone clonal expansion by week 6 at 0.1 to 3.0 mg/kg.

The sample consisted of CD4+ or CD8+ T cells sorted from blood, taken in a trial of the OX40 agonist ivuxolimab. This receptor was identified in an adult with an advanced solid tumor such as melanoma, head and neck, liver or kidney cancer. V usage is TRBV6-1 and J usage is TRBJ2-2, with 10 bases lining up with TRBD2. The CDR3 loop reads CASEAGGPGGELFF. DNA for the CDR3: TGTGCCAGCGAAGCGGGAGGGCCGGGCGGGGAGCTGTTTTTT.